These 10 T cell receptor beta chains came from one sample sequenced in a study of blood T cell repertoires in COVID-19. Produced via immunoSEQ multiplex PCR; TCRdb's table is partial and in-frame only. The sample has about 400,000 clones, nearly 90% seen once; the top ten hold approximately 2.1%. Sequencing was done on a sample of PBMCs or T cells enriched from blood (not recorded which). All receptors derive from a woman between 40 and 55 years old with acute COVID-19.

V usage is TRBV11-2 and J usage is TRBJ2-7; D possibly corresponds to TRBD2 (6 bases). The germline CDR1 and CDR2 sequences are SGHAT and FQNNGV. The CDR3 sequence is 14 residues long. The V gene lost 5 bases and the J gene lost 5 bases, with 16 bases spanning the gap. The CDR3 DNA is TGTGCCAGCAGCCAATTGCGGGGCCCAGACGAGCAGTACTTC. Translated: CASSQLRGPDEQYF.

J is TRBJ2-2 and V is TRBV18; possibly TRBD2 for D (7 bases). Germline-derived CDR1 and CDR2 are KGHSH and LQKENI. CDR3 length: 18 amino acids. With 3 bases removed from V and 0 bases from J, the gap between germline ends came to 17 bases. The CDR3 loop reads CASSPRVGGPSNTGELFF. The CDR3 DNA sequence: TGTGCCAGCTCACCGAGGGTCGGGGGGCCTTCGAACACCGGGGAGCTGTTTTTT.

In nucleotides, the CDR3 is TGTGCCATCAGGGGGACAGGGGGCAATGAAGCTTTCTTT. It specifies CAIRGTGGNEAFF. The genes are TRBV10-3 and TRBJ1-1, with TRBD1 matching 12 bases. Germline V gives CDR1 ENHRY, CDR2 SYGVKD. The CDR3 is made up of 13 amino acids. V was pared by 6 bases and J by 7 bases, with 3 bases of the junction left unmatched.

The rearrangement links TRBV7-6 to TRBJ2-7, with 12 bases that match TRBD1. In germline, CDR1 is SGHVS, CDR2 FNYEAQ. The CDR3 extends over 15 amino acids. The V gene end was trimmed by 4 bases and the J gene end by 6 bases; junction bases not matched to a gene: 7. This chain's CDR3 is CASSSNRDRGREQYF. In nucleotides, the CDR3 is TGTGCCAGCAGCTCGAACCGGGACAGGGGGCGCGAGCAGTACTTC. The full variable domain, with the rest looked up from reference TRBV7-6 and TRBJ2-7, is GAGVSQSPRYKVTKRGQDVALRCDPISGHVSLYWYRQALGQGPEFLTYFNYEAQQDKSGLPNDRFSAERPEGSISTLTIQRTEQRDSAMYRCASSSNRDRGREQYFGPGTRLTVT.

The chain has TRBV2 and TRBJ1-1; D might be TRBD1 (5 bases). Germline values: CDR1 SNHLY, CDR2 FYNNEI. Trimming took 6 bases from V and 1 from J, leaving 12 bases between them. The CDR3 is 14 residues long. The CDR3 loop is CASSYRNQNTEAFF. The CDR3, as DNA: TGTGCCAGCAGCTACAGGAACCAGAACACTGAAGCTTTCTTT.

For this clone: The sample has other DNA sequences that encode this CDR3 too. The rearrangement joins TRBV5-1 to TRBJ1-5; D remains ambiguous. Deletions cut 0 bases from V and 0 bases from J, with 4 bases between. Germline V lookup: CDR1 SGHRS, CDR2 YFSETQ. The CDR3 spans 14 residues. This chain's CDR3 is CASSLAGSNQPQHF. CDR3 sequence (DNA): TGCGCCAGCAGCTTGGCGGGTAGCAATCAGCCCCAGCATTTT.

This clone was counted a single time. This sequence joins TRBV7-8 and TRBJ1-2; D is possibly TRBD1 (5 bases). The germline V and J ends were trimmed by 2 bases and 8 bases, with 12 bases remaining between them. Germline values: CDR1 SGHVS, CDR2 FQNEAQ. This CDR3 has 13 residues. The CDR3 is CASSLFQGYGYTF. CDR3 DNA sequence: TGTGCCAGCAGCTTATTCCAGGGTTACGGCTACACCTTC.

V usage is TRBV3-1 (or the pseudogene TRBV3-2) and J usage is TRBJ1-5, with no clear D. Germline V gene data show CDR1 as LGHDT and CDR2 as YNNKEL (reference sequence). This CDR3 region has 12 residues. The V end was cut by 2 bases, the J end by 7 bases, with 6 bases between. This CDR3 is CASSQSGQPQHF. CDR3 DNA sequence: TGTGCCAGCAGCCAAAGCGGGCAGCCCCAGCATTTT.

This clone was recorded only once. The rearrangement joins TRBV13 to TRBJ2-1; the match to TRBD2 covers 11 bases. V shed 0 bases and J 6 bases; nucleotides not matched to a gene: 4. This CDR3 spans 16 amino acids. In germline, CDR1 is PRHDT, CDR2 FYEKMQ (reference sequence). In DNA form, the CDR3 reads TGTGCCAGCAGCTTAGGTAGCGGGGGGGAGTTCAATGAGCAGTTCTTC. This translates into CASSLGSGGEFNEQFF.

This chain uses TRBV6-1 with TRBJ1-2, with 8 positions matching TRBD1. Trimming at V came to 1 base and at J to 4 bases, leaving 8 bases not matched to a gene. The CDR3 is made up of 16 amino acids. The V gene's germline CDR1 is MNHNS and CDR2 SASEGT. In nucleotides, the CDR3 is TGTGCCAGCAGTGAAGGGCACAGGGGGAAGGGCTATGGCTACACCTTC. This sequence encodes CASSEGHRGKGYGYTF.